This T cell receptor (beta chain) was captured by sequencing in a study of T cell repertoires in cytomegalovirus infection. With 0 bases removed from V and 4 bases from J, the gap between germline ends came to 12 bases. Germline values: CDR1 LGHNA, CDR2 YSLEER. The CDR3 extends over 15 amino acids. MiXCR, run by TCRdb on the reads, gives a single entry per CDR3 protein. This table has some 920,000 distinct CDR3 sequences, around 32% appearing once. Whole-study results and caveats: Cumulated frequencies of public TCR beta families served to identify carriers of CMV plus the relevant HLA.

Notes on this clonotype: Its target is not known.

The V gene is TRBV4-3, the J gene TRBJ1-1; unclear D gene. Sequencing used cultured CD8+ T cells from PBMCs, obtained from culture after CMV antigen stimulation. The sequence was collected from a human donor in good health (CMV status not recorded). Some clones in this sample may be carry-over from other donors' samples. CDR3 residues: CASSQDSRGGTEAFF. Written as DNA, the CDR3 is TGCGCCAGCAGCCAAGACAGCCGGGGTGGCACTGAAGCTTTCTTT.